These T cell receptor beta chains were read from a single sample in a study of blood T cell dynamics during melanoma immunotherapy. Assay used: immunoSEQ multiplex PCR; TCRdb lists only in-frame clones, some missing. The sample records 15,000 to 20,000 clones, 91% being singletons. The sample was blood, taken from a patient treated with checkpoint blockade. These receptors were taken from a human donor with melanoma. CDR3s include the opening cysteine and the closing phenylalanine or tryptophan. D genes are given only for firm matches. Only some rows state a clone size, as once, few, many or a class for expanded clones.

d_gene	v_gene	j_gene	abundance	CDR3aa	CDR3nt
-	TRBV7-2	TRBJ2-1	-	CASSSRRGADEQFF	TGTGCCAGCAGCTCCCGCCGGGGGGCGGATGAGCAGTTCTTC
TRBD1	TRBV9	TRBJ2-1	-	CASRAGQGPYNEQFF	TGTGCCAGCAGGGCCGGACAGGGCCCCTACAATGAGCAGTTCTTC
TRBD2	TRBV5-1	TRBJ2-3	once	CASSLGSSGRPLLTDTQYF	TGCGCCAGCAGCTTGGGATCTAGCGGGAGGCCCCTGCTCACAGATACGCAGTATTTT
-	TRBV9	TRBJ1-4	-	CASSVAGVGSNEKLFF	TGTGCCAGCAGCGTAGCCGGGGTGGGTTCTAATGAAAAACTGTTTTTT
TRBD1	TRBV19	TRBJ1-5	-	CASRGQGNQPQHF	TGTGCCAGTAGGGGACAGGGCAATCAGCCCCAGCATTTT
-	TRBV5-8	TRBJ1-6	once	CASSLGDTYNSPLHF	TGTGCCAGCAGCTTAGGGGACACCTATAATTCACCCCTCCACTTT
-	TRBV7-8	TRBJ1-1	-	CASSLSRVNTEAFF	TGTGCCAGCAGCTTATCGAGGGTGAACACTGAAGCTTTCTTT
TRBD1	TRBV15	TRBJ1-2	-	CATSRDIGTDIANYGYTF	TGTGCCACCAGCAGAGACATCGGGACAGATATAGCTAACTATGGCTACACCTTC
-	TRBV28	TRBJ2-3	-	CASSGGAVDTQYF	TGTGCCAGCAGTGGGGGAGCAGTAGATACGCAGTATTTT
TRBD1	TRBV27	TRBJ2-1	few	CASSLGGTGVFNEQFF	TGTGCCAGCAGTTTAGGAGGGACAGGGGTATTCAATGAGCAGTTCTTC
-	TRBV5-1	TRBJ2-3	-	CASSFGMTDTQYF	TGCGCCAGCAGCTTTGGCATGACAGATACGCAGTATTTT
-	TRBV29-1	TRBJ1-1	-	CSAGQSNTEAFF	TGCAGCGCCGGACAGTCCAACACTGAAGCTTTCTTT
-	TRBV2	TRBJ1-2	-	CASTGTLLNYGYTF	TGTGCCAGCACCGGGACATTACTTAACTATGGCTACACCTTC
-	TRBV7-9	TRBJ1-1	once	CASSPEGNTEAFF	TGTGCCAGCAGCCCCGAGGGGAACACTGAAGCTTTCTTT
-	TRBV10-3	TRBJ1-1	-	CAISATQDLNTEAFF	TGTGCCATCAGTGCAACTCAGGACCTGAACACTGAAGCTTTCTTT
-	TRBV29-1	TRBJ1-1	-	CSVGSSGAEAFF	TGCAGCGTTGGTTCTTCAGGCGCCGAAGCTTTCTTT
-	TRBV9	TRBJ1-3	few	CASSVGQEALSGNTIYF	TGTGCCAGCAGCGTAGGTCAGGAGGCACTCTCTGGAAACACCATATATTTT
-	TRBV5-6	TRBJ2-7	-	CASSPTGISYEQYF	TGTGCCAGCAGCCCGACAGGTATTTCCTACGAGCAGTACTTC
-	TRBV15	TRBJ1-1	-	CATSRVDGDPTPEAFF	TGTGCCACCAGCAGAGTAGACGGGGACCCCACCCCTGAAGCTTTCTTT
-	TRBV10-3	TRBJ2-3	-	CAISLATSTDTQYF	TGTGCCATCAGTTTAGCGACTAGCACAGATACGCAGTATTTT
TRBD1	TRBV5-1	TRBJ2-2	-	CASRPTGAGELFF	TGCGCCAGCAGACCCACAGGGGCCGGGGAGCTGTTTTTT
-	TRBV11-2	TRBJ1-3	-	CASSLYGGNTIYF	TGTGCCAGCAGCTTATACGGTGGAAACACCATATATTTT
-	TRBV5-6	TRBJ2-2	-	CASSLVVTGELFF	TGTGCCAGCAGCTTGGTGGTCACCGGGGAGCTGTTTTTT
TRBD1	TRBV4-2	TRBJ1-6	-	CASSQDPGQGDSPLHF	TGTGCCAGCAGCCAAGACCCGGGACAGGGGGATTCACCCCTCCACTTT
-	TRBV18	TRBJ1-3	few	CASSLASSGNTIYF	TGTGCCAGCTCACTAGCGAGCTCTGGAAACACCATATATTTT
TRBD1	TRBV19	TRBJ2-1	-	CASSPGTGIGEQFF	TGTGCCAGTAGCCCCGGGACAGGGATCGGTGAGCAGTTCTTC
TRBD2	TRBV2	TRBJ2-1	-	CASSEEPAGVDNEQFF	TGTGCCAGCAGTGAAGAACCAGCGGGAGTCGACAATGAGCAGTTCTTC
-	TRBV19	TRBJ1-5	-	CASSIDRVRPPQHF	TGTGCCAGTAGTATAGATCGGGTCAGGCCGCCCCAGCATTTT
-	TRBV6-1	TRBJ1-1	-	CASSEYSVSNTEAFF	TGTGCCAGCAGTGAATACAGCGTCTCGAACACTGAAGCTTTCTTT
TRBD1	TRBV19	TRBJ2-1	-	CASGTGINNEQFF	TGTGCCAGCGGGACAGGAATTAACAATGAGCAGTTCTTC
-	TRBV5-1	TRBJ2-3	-	CASSLSGAGFTDTQYF	TGCGCCAGCAGCTTAAGTGGAGCAGGGTTCACAGATACGCAGTATTTT
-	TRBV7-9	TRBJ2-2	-	CASSSELALNTGELFF	TGTGCCAGCAGCTCGGAGCTAGCCCTAAACACCGGGGAGCTGTTTTTT
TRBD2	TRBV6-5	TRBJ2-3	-	CASSYSAGDTDTQYF	TGTGCCAGCAGTTACTCAGCGGGGGACACAGATACGCAGTATTTT
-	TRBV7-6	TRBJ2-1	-	CASSLEVYNEQFF	TGTGCCAGCAGCTTAGAGGTGTACAATGAGCAGTTCTTC
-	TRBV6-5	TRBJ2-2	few	CASKGTGELFF	TGTGCCAGCAAGGGCACCGGGGAGCTGTTTTTT
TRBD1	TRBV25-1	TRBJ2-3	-	CASSEPKGKTGNTDTQYF	TGTGCCAGCAGTGAACCCAAAGGAAAGACAGGGAACACAGATACGCAGTATTTT
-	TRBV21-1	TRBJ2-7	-	CASSKRSHYEQYF	TGTGCCAGCAGCAAAAGGTCCCACTACGAGCAGTACTTC
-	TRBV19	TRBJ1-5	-	CASSIQGYNQPQHF	TGTGCCAGTAGTATCCAGGGTTACAATCAGCCCCAGCATTTT
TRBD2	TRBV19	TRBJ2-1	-	CASSMGLAGGHNEQFF	TGTGCCAGTAGTATGGGGCTAGCGGGGGGCCATAATGAGCAGTTCTTC
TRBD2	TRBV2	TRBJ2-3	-	CASSKTSGGANTQYF	TGTGCCAGCAGCAAGACTAGCGGGGGGGCAAATACGCAGTATTTT
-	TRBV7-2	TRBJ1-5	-	CASSLESNQPQHF	TGTGCCAGCAGCTTAGAGAGCAATCAGCCCCAGCATTTT
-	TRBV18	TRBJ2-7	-	CASSPPGVWGSYEQYF	TGTGCCAGCTCACCCCCTGGCGTTTGGGGCTCCTACGAGCAGTACTTC
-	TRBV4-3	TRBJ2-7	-	CASSQDLRDLLRHEQYF	TGCGCCAGCAGCCAAGATTTAAGGGACCTACTTCGGCACGAGCAGTACTTC
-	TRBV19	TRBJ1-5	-	CASSLGREVINQPQHF	TGTGCCAGTAGTCTCGGCAGGGAGGTTATCAATCAGCCCCAGCATTTT
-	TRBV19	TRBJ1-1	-	CASSWGTEAFF	TGTGCCAGTAGTTGGGGAACTGAAGCTTTCTTT
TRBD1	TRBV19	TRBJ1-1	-	CASSRTGDTEAFF	TGTGCCAGTAGTCGAACAGGGGACACTGAAGCTTTCTTT
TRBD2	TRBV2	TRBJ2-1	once	CASQTSGIGNEQFF	TGTGCCAGCCAGACTAGCGGGATTGGCAATGAGCAGTTCTTC
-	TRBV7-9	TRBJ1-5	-	CASSREPPVQGQPQHF	TGTGCCAGCAGCCGAGAGCCGCCGGTGCAGGGTCAGCCCCAGCATTTT
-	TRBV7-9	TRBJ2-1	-	CASSTDQGGKKQFF	TGTGCCAGCAGCACCGATCAGGGAGGCAAAAAGCAGTTCTTC
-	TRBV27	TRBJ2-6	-	CASSLYFQASGANVLTF	TGTGCCAGCAGTTTATACTTTCAGGCCTCTGGGGCCAACGTCCTGACTTTC
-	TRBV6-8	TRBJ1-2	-	CASSIGYTF	TGTGCCAGCAGTATCGGCTACACCTTC
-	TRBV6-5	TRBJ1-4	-	CASSWGTNEKLFF	TGTGCCAGCTCTTGGGGAACTAATGAAAAACTGTTTTTT
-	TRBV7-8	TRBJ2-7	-	CASSSGPVGTITYEQYF	TGTGCCAGCAGCTCGGGTCCGGTTGGGACAATAACCTACGAGCAGTACTTC
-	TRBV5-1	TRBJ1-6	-	CASSLDTSSYNSPLHF	TGCGCCAGCAGCTTAGACACGAGCTCCTATAATTCACCCCTCCACTTT
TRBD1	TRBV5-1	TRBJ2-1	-	CASSLGPGQGMNEQFF	TGCGCCAGCAGCTTGGGGCCGGGACAGGGAATGAATGAGCAGTTCTTC
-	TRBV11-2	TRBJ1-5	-	CASSSLEGLSNQPQHF	TGTGCCAGCAGCTCCCTCGAGGGTCTAAGCAATCAGCCCCAGCATTTT
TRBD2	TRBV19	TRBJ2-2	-	CASSIDWWPGLAENTGELFF	TGTGCCAGTAGTATAGATTGGTGGCCGGGACTAGCGGAGAACACCGGGGAGCTGTTTTTT
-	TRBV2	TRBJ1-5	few	CASSDGTLVGYQPQHF	TGTGCCAGCAGTGACGGCACCCTGGTGGGCTATCAGCCCCAGCATTTT
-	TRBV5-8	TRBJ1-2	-	CASSLRVYGYTF	TGTGCCAGCAGCTTAAGGGTATATGGCTACACCTTC